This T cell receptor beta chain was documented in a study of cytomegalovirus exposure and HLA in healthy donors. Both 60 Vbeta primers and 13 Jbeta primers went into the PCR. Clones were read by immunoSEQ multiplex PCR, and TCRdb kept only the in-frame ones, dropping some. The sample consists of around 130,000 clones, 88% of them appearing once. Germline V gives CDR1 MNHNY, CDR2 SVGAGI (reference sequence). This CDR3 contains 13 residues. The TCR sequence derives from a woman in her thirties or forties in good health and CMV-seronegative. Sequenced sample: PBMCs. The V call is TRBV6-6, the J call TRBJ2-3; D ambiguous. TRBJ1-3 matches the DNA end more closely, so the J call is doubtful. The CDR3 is CASSYSELAPIYF. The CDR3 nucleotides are TGTGCCAGCAGTTACTCGGAACTAGCTCCCATATATTTT.